This TCR beta chain derives from a study of T cells in Graves' hyperthyroidism and ophthalmopathy. Diagnoses were established using clinical symptoms, serum thyroxine and TRAb, thyroid ultrasound and orbital computed tomography. With 0 bases removed from V and 7 bases from J, the gap between germline ends came to 16 bases. Germline V CDR1 and CDR2: LGHNA, YNFKEQ. This CDR3 region has 16 residues. This clonotype was found a few times. Amplification targeted TCR beta CDR3 regions from RNA transcripts. During a first-round RT-PCR of the TCR CDR3, the HTBI primer set was used. TCRdb re-called the multiplex PCR reads with MiXCR, one entry per CDR3 protein. The table includes around 600,000 distinct CDR3 sequences, 11% to 15% detected once.

The chain uses TRBV4-2 and TRBJ2-1; D is perhaps TRBD2 (6 bases). The receptor comes from a woman under 30 with Graves' ophthalmopathy. Sequenced material: blood. CDR3 protein: CASSQEAPTGANEQFF. The CDR3, as DNA: TGTGCCAGCAGCCAAGAAGCCCCAACGGGAGCGAATGAGCAGTTCTTC.